This T cell receptor (beta chain) was captured by sequencing in a study of shared clonotypes between healthy human individuals. The wider study: Every donor yielded three CD4 naive, three CD4 memory, two CD8 naive and one CD8 memory plate. Findings and limits, study-wide: The study generally estimated greater richness for naive than memory subsets. Among donors, clonotype sharing was expected to be affected by sequencing depth.

Of note for this clone: The antigen remains undetermined.

Losses at the gene ends were 1 base for V and 5 bases for J; bases not matched to a gene: 4. The CDR3 consists of 15 residues. Germline V gene sequence: CDR1 SGHDN, CDR2 FVKESK. The authors loaded around 190 ng DNA, about 30,000 T cell genomes, into sorted-subset replicate PCRs. TCRdb's table, derived via immunoSEQ multiplex PCR, lists solely in-frame clones and lacks some. The sample lists about 990,000 clones; approximately 80% were seen once. The sample taken for sequencing was memory CD4+ T cells from PBMCs. Subset described: CD45RA-negative fraction. The chain is built from TRBV14 and TRBJ1-2, with 10 bases lining up with TRBD1. The TCR sequence derives from a man aged 18 to 30 in good health. Some clones in this sample may be carry-over from other donors' samples. The CDR3 coding sequence is TGTGCCAGCAGCCAAGCCGGGACAGGGGTTTATGGCTACACCTTC. Protein product: CASSQAGTGVYGYTF.